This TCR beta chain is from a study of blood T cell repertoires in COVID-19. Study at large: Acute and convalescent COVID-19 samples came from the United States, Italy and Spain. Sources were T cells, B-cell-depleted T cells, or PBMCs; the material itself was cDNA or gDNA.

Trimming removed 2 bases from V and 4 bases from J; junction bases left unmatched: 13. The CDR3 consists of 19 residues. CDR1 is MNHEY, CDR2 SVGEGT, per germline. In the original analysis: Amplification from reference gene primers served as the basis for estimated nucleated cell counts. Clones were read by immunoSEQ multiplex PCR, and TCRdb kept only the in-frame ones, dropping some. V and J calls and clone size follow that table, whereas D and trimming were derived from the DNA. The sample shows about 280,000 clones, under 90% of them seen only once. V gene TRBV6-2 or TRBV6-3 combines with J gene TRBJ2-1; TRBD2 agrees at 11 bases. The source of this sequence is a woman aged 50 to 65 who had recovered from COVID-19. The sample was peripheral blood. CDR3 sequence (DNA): TGTGCCAGCAGTTACGGGGAGAGGGGACTAGCGGTGAATTACAATGAGCAGTTCTTC. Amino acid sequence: CASSYGERGLAVNYNEQFF.